The entry below describes one T cell receptor (beta chain). Its antigen is currently unknown. Its ends do not fully match the called genes, so a read error is possible. The assay was immunoSEQ multiplex PCR, and TCRdb's table has in-frame clones only and misses some. The sample records tens of thousands of clones, around 90% being singletons. The data belong to a study of lymphopenia after photon versus proton radiotherapy. Overall study results and limits: Survival link was tested only in deceased patients; proton benefit remains a possibility. A bigger post-nadir fall in TCR diversity correlated inversely with survival time in deceased patients. Post-nadir diversity loss with photons came from oligoclonal expansion, particularly CD8+ Temra cells. Proton therapy kept repertoires fairly stable, unlike photons, which gained effector/memory cells.

The CDR3 consists of 16 residues. Germline V CDR1 and CDR2: SSHAT, FNYEAQ (reference sequence). This receptor was identified in a woman in her seventies with pancreatic cancer. Some clones in this sample may be carry-over from other donors' samples. The material was peripheral blood, obtained from a patient treated with proton-based radiotherapy. This chain uses TRBV7-7 with TRBJ2-1; 10 bases map to TRBD2. CDR3 DNA: TGTGCTAGCAGCTTAGCGGGGGGAGAGCCCCAGGGTGAGCAGTTCTTC. Its translation: CASSLAGGEPQGEQFF.